The clone carrying this T cell receptor (beta chain) appeared many times. The antigen is undetermined. Making TCR cDNA involved 5'RACE template switching, which added UMIs and a universal primer site. TCRdb recomputed calls from the 5' RACE reads with MiXCR, one row per CDR3 protein. The sample carries 300,000 to 400,000 distinct CDR3 sequences, roughly 6.2% recorded once. These data originate in a study of T cells after yellow fever vaccination. Study observations and caveats: Faster peaking, at day 5 versus 15, marked a secondary response that was weaker.

V lost 2 bases and J lost 3, with 8 bases in between. Germline loops: CDR1 MDHEN, CDR2 SYDVKM. The CDR3 sequence is 13 residues long. The gene calls are TRBV28 and TRBJ2-7; D gene unclear. The clonotype comes from a man younger than 40 who received the YFV17D yellow fever vaccine. Specimen: PBMCs, collected 5 days after the yellow fever booster vaccination. CDR3 bases: TGTGCCAGCAGTTTAGGTTCGATCTACGAGCAGTACTTC. Translated, it gives CASSLGSIYEQYF.